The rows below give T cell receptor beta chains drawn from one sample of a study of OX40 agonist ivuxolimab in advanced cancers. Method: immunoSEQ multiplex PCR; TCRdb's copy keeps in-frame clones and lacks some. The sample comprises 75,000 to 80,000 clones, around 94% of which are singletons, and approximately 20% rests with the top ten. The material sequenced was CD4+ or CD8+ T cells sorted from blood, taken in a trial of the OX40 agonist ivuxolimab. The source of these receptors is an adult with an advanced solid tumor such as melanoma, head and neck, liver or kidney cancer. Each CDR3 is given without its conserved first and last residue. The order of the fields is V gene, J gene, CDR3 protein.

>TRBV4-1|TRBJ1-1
ASSQDQRGEGTEAF
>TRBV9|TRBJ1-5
ASSVGGSQPQH
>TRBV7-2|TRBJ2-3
ASTVVRDTQY
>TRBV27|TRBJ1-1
ASSSTGSISTEAF
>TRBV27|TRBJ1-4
ASSQGDDEKLF
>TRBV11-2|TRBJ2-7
ASSLGGTFLSGEQY
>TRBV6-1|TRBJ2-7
ASSERGDGFFYEQY
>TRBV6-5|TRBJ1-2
AAEWADRGYT
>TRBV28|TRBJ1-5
ASSLGGLGGQPQH
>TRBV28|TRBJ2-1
ATSTREYNEQF
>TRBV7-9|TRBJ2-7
ASSVGTGGEQY
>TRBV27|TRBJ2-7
ASRPLAVSYEQY
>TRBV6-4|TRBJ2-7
ASSEVPRGEQY
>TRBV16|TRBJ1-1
ASSLGRGTEAF
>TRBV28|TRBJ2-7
ASSLQVAPGEQY
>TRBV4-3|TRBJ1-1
ASSPGQVMNTEAF
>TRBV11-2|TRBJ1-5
ASRAEGALEPQH
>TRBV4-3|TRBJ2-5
ASSQDRGRWETQY
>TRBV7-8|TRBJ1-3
ASSAWASTGNTIY
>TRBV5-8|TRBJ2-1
ASRGRDSNEQF
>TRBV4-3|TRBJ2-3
ASSQGHLGGTGATDTQY
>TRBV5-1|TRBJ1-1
ASMRGPEAF
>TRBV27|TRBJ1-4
ASSPPGPLNEKLF
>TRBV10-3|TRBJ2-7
AISEVGTVYEQY
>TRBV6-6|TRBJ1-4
ASSYFGVDIEKLF
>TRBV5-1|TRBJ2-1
ASSLVGLFNEQF
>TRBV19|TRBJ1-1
ASSMGQVTEAF
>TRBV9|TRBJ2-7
ASSNRPYEQY
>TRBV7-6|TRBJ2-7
ASSYKVDYEQY
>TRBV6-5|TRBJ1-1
ASSYAANTEAF
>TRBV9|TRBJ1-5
ASSVADRDQPQH
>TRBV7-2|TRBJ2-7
ASSLGGWSEQY
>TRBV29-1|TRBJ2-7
SVNRDSYEQY
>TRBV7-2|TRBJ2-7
ASSLIGPSYEQY
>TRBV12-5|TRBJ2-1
ASGPYSGGARDEQF
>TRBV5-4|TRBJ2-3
ASSSLGGGSTDTQY
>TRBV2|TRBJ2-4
AGLRWQLPAKNIQY
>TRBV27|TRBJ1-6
ASSLWGHKVVSPLH
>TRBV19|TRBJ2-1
ASSLGDFAYNEQF
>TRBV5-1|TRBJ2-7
ASSLFRDRAYEQY
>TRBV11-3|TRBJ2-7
ASSLDDRDEQY
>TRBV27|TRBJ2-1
ASSLLGTSSYNEQF
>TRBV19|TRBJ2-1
ASTPGQGAGGYYNEQF
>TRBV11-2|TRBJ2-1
ASSSRGGNYNEQF
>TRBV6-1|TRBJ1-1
ASSPQVINTEAF
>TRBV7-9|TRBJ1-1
ASSLDRGRAF
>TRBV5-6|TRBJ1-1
ASSPDGTHTEAF
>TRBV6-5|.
ASSYSQGLSYEQY
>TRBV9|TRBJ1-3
ASSPGTGNTIY
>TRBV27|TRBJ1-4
ASSSRPTTQEKLF
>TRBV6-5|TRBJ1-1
ASSAGQPMNTEAF
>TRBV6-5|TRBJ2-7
ASTWLGEQY
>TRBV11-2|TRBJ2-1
ASSLGRNEQF
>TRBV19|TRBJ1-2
ASSIGTMGGYT